This TCR beta chain emerged from a study of T cells in Graves' hyperthyroidism and ophthalmopathy. Study-level points and caveats: Most thyroid clonotypes expanded above 0.001 were also detected in blood.

Note on this clonotype: Its antigen is not known.

Hyperthyroidism, newly diagnosed and lasting under 2 months, affected patients aged 18 to 65. Diagnostic decisions used clinical symptoms, serum thyroxine and TRAb, thyroid ultrasound and orbital computed tomography. PBMCs were derived from 10 ml fresh peripheral blood. This CDR3 is built from 12 residues. Germline loops: CDR1 SNHLY, CDR2 FYNNEI. Trimming removed 3 bases from V and 12 bases from J, with 15 bases in between. Amplification of TCR beta CDR3 regions was performed using RNA transcripts as template. During a first-round RT-PCR of the TCR CDR3, the HTBI primer set was used. Via MiXCR, TCRdb re-called the multiplex PCR reads, giving one row per CDR3 protein. The table lists approximately 870,000 distinct CDR3 sequences, about two fifths of them singletons.

Sequenced sample: blood. The receptor comes from a man younger than 35 with Graves' hyperthyroidism. V is TRBV2 and J is TRBJ2-7, with D possibly matching TRBD2 (5 bases). The CDR3 region has the DNA TGTGCCAGCAGTGATGAAAGGGCCCGGGGGTACTTC. It specifies CASSDERARGYF. The full variable domain, with the rest looked up from reference TRBV2 and TRBJ2-7, is EPEVTQTPSHQVTQMGQEVILRCVPISNHLYFYWYRQILGQKVEFLVSFYNNEISEKSEIFDDQFSVERPDGSNFTLKIRSTKLEDSAMYFCASSDERARGYFGPGTRLTVT.